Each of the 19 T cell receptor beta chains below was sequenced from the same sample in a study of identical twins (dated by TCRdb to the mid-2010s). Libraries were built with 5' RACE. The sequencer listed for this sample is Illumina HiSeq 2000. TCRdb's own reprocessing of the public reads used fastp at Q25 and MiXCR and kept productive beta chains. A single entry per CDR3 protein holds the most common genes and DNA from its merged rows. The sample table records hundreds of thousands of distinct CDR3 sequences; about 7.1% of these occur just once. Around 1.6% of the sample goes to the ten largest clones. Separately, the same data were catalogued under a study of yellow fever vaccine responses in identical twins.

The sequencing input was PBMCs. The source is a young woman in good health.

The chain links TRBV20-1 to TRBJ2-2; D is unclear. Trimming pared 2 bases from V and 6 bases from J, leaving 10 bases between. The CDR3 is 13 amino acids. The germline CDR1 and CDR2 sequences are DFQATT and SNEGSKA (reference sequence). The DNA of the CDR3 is TGCAGTGCTAGAAGCCCGGGTGCCGGGGAGCTGTTTTTT. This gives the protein CSARSPGAGELFF.

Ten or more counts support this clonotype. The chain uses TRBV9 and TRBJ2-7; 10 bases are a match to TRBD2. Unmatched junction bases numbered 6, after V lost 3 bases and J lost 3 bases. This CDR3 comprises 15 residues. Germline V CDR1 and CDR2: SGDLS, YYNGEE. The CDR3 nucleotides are TGTGCCAGCAGCGAGACTAGCGGGTCCTTCTACGAGCAGTACTTC. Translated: CASSETSGSFYEQYF. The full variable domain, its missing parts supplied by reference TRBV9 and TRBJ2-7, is DSGVTQTPKHLITATGQRVTLRCSPRSGDLSVYWYQQSLDQGLQFLIQYYNGEERAKGNILERFSAQQFPDLHSELNLSSLELGDSALYFCASSETSGSFYEQYFGPGTRLTVT.

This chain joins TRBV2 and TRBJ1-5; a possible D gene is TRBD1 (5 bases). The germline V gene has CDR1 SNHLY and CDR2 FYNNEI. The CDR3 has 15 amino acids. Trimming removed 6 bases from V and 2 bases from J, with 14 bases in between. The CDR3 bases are TGTGCCAGCAGAGGACAAAATGTTGGCAATCAGCCCCAGCATTTT. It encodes CASRGQNVGNQPQHF.

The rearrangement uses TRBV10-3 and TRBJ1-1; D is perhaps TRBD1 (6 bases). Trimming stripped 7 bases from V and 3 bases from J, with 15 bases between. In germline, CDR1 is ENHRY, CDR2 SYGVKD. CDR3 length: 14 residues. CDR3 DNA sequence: TGTGCCATCACCGATGGACAGACTTACACTGAAGCTTTCTTT. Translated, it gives CAITDGQTYTEAFF.

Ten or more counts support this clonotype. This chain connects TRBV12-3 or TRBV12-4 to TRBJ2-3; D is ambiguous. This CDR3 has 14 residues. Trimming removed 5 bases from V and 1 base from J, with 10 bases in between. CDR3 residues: CASSKSGGTDTQYF. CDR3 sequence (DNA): TGTGCCAGCAGTAAATCAGGAGGCACAGATACGCAGTATTTT.

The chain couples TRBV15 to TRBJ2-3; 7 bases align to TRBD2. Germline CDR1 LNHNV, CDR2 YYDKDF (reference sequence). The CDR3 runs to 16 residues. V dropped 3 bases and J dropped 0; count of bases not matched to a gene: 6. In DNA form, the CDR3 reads TGTGCCACCAGCAGTACACTAGCGTCTAGCACAGATACGCAGTATTTT. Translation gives CATSSTLASSTDTQYF.

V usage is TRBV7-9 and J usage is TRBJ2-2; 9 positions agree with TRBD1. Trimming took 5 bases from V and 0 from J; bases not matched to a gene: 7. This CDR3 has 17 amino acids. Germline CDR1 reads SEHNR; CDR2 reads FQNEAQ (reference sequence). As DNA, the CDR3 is TGTGCCAGCAGCCCCCACCGACAGGGGGCGAACACCGGGGAGCTGTTTTTT. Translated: CASSPHRQGANTGELFF.

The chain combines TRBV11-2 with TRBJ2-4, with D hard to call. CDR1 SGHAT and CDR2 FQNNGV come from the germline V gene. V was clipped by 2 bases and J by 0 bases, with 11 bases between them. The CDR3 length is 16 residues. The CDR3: CASSLTAALAKNIQYF. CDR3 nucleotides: TGTGCCAGCAGCTTAACCGCAGCCCTAGCCAAAAACATTCAGTACTTC.

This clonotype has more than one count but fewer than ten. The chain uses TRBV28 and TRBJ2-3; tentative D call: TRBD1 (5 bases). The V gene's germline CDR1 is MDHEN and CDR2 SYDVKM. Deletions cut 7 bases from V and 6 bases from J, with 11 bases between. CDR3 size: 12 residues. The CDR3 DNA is TGTGCCAGCACCGGACCAGGGGATACGCAGTATTTT. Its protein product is CASTGPGDTQYF.

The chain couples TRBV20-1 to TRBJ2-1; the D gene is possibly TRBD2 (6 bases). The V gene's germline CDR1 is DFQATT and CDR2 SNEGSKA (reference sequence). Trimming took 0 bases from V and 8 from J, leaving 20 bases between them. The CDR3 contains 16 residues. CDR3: CSARDSSEGRFYEQFF. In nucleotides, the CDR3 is TGCAGTGCTAGAGACTCTAGCGAGGGGCGGTTCTATGAGCAGTTCTTC.

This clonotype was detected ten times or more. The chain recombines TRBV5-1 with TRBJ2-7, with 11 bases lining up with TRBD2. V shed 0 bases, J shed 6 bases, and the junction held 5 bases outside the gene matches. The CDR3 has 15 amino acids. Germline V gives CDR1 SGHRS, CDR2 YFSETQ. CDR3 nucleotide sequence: TGCGCCAGCAGCTTGGAAACTAGCGGGAGACGCGAGCAGTACTTC. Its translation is CASSLETSGRREQYF.

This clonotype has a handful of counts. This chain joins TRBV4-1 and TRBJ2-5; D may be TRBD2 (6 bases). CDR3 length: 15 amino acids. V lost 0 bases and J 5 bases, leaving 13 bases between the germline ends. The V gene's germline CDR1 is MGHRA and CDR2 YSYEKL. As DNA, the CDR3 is TGCGCCAGCAGCCAAGATGGTACGGAGGGGGAGACCCAGTACTTC. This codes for CASSQDGTEGETQYF.

In DNA, the CDR3 is TGTGCCAGCAGTTTAGTATTCACGTCAAACAATGAGCAGTTCTTC. Protein sequence: CASSLVFTSNNEQFF. The chain combines TRBV27 with TRBJ2-1; D is ambiguous. Trimming stripped 2 bases from V and 5 bases from J, with 13 bases between. This CDR3 is 15 amino acids long. The V gene's germline CDR1 is MNHEY and CDR2 SMNVEV (reference sequence).

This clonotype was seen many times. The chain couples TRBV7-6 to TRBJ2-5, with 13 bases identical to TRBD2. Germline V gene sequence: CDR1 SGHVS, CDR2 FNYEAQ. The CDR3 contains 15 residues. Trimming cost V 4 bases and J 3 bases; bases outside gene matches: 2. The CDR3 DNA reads TGTGCCAGCAGCTCGGGACTAGCGGGGAAAGAGACCCAGTACTTC. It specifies CASSSGLAGKETQYF.

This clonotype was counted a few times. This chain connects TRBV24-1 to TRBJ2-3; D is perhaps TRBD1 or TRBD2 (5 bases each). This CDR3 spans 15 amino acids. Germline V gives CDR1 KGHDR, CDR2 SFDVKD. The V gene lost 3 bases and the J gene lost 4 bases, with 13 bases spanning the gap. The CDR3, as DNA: TGTGCCACCAGTGATGGGGGATCGTTGGCAGATACGCAGTATTTT. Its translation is CATSDGGSLADTQYF.

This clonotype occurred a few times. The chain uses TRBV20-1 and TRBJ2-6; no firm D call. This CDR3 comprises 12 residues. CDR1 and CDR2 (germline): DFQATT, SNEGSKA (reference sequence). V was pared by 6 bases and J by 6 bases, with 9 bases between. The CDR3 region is CSASREANVLTF. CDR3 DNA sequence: TGCAGTGCCTCACGTGAGGCCAACGTCCTGACTTTC.

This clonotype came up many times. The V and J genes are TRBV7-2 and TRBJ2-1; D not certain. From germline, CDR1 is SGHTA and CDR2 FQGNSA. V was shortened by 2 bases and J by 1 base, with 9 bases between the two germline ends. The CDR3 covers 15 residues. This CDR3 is CASSLTALSYNEQFF. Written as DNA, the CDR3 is TGTGCCAGCAGCTTAACGGCCTTATCCTACAATGAGCAGTTCTTC.

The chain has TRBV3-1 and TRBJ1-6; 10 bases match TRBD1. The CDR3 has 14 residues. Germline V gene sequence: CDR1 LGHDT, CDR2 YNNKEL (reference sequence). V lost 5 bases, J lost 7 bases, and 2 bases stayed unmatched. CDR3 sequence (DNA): TGTGCCAGCAGCGGGGACAGGGGAAATTCACCCCTCCACTTT. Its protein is CASSGDRGNSPLHF.

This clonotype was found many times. The CDR3 DNA reads TGTGCCAGCAGCCAGGGAGGGGTTGAGACCCAGTACTTC. This gives the protein CASSQGGVETQYF. The V gene is TRBV3-1, the J gene TRBJ2-5; 7 positions match TRBD2. This CDR3 contains 13 residues. V trimming: 3 bases; J trimming: 5 bases; junction bases outside the gene matches: 3. The V gene's germline CDR1 is LGHDT and CDR2 YNNKEL (reference sequence).